The source of this T cell receptor beta chain is a study of shared clonotypes between healthy human individuals. Regarding the study as a whole: Across a few donors, naive CD4 shared 5% to 6%, naive CD8 under 4%, memory CD4 more than 2%, memory CD8 0.35% to 0.5%.

Each subset's genomic DNA was split evenly across several immunoSEQ plates. The assay was immunoSEQ multiplex PCR, and TCRdb's table has in-frame clones only and misses some. The sample shows more than 2,000,000 clones, around nine tenths of them seen only once. This clone has just one count. Its specificity is not known. Sequenced input: naive CD4+ T cells sorted from blood. Specified subset: CD45RA+ positively selected. This sequence was found in a man between 18 and 35 years old in good health.

The CDR3 protein is CASSERVANTGELFF. CDR3 nucleotides: TGTGCCAGCAGCGAACGGGTGGCGAACACCGGGGAGCTGTTTTTT. The J gene is TRBJ2-2, the V gene TRBV11-2; D is ambiguous. Germline CDR1 is SGHAT and CDR2 is FQNNGV. V was shortened by 5 bases and J by 0 bases, with 10 bases between the two germline ends. The CDR3 is 15 amino acids.